This TCR beta chain was documented in a study of blood T cells in healthy people across ages. With a J-beta primer mix and a sample-barcoded 5' primer, a second PCR ran roughly 6 to 11 cycles. TCRdb ran MiXCR on the 5' RACE reads and lists one entry per CDR3 protein. The sample has some 1.8 million distinct CDR3 sequences; around 42% are singletons. CDR1 and CDR2 from the germline V gene are MDHEN and SYDVKM. The CDR3 runs 14 residues. The V and J ends lost 3 bases and 7 bases respectively, with 13 bases between them. The sequenced sample was blood. The chain carries TRBV28 and TRBJ1-5; maybe TRBD1 (5 bases). The clonotype was recovered from a human donor in good health. CDR3: CASSLWRGSQPQHF. For the CDR3, the DNA is TGTGCCAGCAGTTTGTGGCGGGGGAGCCAGCCCCAGCATTTT.